Presented here are 2 T cell receptor beta chains from one specimen sequenced in a study of cytomegalovirus exposure and HLA in healthy donors. Profiling relied on immunoSEQ multiplex PCR, and the TCRdb table lists in-frame clones only, not all of them. The sample yields tens of thousands of clones, approximately 95% seen once. The sequenced material came from PBMCs. The receptors shown here come from a woman under 30 in good health and CMV-seronegative.

Only a few counts were recorded for this clone. V gene TRBV7-9 combines with J gene TRBJ2-7; D not certain. Germline values: CDR1 SEHNR, CDR2 FQNEAQ (reference sequence). There are 14 residues in the CDR3. V lost 4 bases and J lost 2, with 12 bases in between. CDR3 protein: CASSSHEVTYEQYF. As DNA, the CDR3 is TGTGCCAGCAGCTCCCACGAGGTTACCTACGAGCAGTACTTC.

This clone has only one observation. Here the CDR3 DNA reads TGCGCCAGCAGCCTGGGGGGTAGCGGGATATCCTACAATGAGCAGTTCTTC. Translated, it gives CASSLGGSGISYNEQFF. The rearrangement joins TRBV4-1 to TRBJ2-1; 8 nucleotides align to TRBD2. Germline values: CDR1 MGHRA, CDR2 YSYEKL. CDR3 length: 17 residues. Trimming at V came to 4 bases and at J to 1 base, leaving 9 bases not matched to a gene.